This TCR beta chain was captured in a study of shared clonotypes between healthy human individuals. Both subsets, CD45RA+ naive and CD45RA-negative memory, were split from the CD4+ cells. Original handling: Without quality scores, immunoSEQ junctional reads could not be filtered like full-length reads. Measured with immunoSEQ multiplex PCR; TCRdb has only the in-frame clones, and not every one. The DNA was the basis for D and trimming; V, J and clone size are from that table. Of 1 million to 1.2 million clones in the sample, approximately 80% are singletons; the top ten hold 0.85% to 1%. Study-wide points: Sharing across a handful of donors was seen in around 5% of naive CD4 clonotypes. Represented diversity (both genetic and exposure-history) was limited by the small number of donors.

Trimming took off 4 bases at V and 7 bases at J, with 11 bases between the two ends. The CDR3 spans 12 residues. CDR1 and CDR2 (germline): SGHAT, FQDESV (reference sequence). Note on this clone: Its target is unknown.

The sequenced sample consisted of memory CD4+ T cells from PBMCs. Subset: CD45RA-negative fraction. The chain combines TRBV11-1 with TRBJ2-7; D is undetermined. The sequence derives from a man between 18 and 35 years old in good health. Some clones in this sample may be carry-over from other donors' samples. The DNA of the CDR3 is TGTGCCAGCAGCTCCGGCCGGGCAGAGCAGTACTTC. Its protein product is CASSSGRAEQYF.